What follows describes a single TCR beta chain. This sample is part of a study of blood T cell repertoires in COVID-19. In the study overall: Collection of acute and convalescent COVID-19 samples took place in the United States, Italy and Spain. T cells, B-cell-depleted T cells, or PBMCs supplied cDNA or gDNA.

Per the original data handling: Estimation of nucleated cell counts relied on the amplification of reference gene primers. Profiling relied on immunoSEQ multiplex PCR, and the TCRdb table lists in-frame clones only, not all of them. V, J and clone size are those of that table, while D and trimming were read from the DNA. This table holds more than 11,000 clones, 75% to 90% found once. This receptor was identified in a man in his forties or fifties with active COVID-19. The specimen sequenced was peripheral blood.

CDR3 loop: CASSLALVLGLTDTQYF. The CDR3, as DNA: TGTGCCAGCAGCTTAGCGCTAGTCCTGGGGCTAACAGATACGCAGTATTTT. V gene TRBV7-2 combines with J gene TRBJ2-3; D may be TRBD1 (5 bases). This CDR3 is 17 amino acids long. V lost 0 bases and J lost 3, with 16 bases in between. Germline CDR1 reads SGHTA; CDR2 reads FQGNSA.